The entry below gives a single TCR beta chain sequence along with its context. V was clipped by 4 bases and J by 4 bases, with 22 bases between them. Germline V gene data show CDR1 as MNHEY and CDR2 as SVGEGT. This CDR3 comprises 17 residues. This sample was included in a study of human T cells and chemical hapten exposure. Study in general: Read at 6 days, the patch tests placed 0.01% DPC on the upper back.

Described time point: pre-sensitization, week 0. Described treatment: therapeutic diphenylcyclopropenone sensitization with weekly scalp DPC. TCRdb reanalysed the RACE reads using MiXCR and keeps one entry per CDR3 protein. The sample has more than 250,000 distinct CDR3 sequences, about 8.1% seen once. This TCR was recovered from a middle-aged woman with alopecia areata. Some clones in this sample may be carry-over from other donors' samples. The specimen comprised whole blood, sampled in connection with sensitization to the hapten diphenylcyclopropenone (DPC). The rearrangement uses TRBV6-2 or TRBV6-3 and TRBJ1-1; maybe TRBD1 (5 bases). Written as DNA, the CDR3 is TGTGCCAGCAGTTCCACAGGACCCCCCAGGGTCGGCACTGAAGCTTTCTTT. This translates into CASSSTGPPRVGTEAFF.